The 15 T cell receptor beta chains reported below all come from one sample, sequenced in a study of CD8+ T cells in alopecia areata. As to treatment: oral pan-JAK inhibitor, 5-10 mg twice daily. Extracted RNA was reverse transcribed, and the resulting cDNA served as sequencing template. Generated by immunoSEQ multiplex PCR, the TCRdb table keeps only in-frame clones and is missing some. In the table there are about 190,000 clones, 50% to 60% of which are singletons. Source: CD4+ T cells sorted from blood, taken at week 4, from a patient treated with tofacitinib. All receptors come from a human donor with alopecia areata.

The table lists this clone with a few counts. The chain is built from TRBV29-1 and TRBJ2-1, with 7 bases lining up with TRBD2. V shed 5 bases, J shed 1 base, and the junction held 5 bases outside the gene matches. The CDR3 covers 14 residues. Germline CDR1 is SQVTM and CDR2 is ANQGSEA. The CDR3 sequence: CSVYAGVSYNEQFF. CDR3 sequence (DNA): TGCAGCGTTTACGCGGGAGTATCCTACAATGAGCAGTTCTTC.

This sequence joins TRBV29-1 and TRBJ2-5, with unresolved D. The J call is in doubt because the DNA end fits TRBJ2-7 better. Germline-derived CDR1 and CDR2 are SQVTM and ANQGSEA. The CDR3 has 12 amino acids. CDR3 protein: CSGRSGSGEQYF. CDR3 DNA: TGCAGCGGCCGTTCGGGCTCGGGCGAGCAGTACTTC.

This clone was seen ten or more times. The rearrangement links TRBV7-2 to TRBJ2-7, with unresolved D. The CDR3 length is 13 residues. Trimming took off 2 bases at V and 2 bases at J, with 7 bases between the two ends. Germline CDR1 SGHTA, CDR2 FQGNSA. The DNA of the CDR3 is TGTGCCAGCAGCTTACAGAGAACCTACGAGCAGTACTTC. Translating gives CASSLQRTYEQYF.

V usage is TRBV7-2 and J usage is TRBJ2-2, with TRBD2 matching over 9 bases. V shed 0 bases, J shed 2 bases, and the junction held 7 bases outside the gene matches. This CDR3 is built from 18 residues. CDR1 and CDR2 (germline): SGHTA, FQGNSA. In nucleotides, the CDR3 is TGTGCCAGCAGCTTAGCACCCAGACTAGCGGCAAACACCGGGGAGCTGTTTTTT. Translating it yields CASSLAPRLAANTGELFF.

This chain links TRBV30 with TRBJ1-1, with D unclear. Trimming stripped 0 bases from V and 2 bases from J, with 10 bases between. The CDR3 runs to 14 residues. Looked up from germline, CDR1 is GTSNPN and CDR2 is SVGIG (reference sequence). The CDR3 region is CAWSVRRINTEAFF. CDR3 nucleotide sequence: TGTGCCTGGAGTGTACGGAGGATTAACACTGAAGCTTTCTTT.

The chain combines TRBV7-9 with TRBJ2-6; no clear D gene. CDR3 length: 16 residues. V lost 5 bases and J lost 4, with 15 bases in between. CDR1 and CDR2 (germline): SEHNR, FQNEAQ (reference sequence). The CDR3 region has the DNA TGTGCCAGCAGCCCTGGACGGCCGAGGGGGGCCAACGTCCTGACTTTC. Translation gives CASSPGRPRGANVLTF.

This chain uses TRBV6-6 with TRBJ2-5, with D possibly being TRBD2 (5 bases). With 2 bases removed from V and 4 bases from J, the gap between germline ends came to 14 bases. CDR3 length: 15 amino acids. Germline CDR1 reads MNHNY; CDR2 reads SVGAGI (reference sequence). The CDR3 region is CASSYPRQAVETQYF. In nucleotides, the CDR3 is TGTGCCAGCAGTTACCCCCGGCAAGCGGTAGAGACCCAGTACTTC.

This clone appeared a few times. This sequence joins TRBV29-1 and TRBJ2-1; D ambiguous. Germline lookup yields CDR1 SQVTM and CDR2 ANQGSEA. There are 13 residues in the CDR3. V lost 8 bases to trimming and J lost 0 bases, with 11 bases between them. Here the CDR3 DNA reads TGCAGCTTCGGTTACAGCTCCTACAATGAGCAGTTCTTC. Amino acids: CSFGYSSYNEQFF.

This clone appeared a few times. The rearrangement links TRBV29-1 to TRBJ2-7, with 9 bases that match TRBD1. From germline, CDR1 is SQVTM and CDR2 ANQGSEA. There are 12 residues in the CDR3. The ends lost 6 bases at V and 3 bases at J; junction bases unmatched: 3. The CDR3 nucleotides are TGCAGCGTCCGGACAGGGGACTACGAGCAGTACTTC. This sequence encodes CSVRTGDYEQYF.

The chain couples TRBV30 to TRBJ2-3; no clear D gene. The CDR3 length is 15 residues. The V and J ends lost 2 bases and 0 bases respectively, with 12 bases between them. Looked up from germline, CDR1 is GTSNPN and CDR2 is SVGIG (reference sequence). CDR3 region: CAWSPGFSSTDTQYF. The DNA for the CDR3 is TGTGCCTGGAGTCCCGGCTTTTCTAGCACAGATACGCAGTATTTT.

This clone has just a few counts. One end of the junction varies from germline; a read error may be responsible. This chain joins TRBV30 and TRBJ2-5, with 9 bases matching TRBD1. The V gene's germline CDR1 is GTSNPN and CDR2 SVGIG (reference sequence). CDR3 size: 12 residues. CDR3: CAWSLTDRGKNF. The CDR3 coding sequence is TGTGCCTGGAGCCTAACCGACAGGGGGAAGAACTTC.

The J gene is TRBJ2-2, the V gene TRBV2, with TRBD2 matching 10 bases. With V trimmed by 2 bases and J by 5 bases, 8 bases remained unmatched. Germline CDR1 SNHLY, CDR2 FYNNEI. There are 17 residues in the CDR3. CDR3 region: CASSESASGSGTGELFF. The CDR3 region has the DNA TGTGCCAGCAGTGAATCGGCTAGCGGGAGTGGAACCGGGGAGCTGTTTTTT.

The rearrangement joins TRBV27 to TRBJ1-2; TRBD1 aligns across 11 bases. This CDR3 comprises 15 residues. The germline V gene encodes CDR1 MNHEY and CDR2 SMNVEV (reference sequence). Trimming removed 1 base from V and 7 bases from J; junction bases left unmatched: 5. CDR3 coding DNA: TGTGCCAGCAGTTTATATACCGGGACAGGGGGTGGCTACACCTTC. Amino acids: CASSLYTGTGGGYTF.

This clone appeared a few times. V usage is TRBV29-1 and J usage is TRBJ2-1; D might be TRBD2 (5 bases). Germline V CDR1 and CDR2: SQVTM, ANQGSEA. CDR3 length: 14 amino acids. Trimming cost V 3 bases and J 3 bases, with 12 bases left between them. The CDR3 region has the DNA TGCAGCGTTGAGCGGAGGCTGGGCTACAATGAGCAGTTCTTC. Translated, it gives CSVERRLGYNEQFF.

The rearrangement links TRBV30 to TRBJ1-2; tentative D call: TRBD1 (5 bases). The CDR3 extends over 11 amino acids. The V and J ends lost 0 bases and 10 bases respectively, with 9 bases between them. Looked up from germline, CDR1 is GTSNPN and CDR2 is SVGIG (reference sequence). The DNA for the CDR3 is TGTGCCTGGAGTGTATCAGGGCACTACACCTTC. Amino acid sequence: CAWSVSGHYTF.